This passage covers 5 T cell receptor beta chains from one sample sequenced in a study of molecular identifiers for immune sequencing clone quantification. TCRdb reanalysed the PCR reads using MiXCR and keeps one entry per CDR3 protein. The sample carries nearly 650,000 distinct CDR3 sequences, roughly 23% recorded once. The sequenced sample was naive CD8+ T cells from blood, with Jurkat cell RNA spiked in. The subset here: FACS-sorted CD8+CD4-CCR7+CD45RA+ naive T cells. Source of these receptors: a human donor in good health. Some libraries in this study had Jurkat cell RNA spiked in.

This clonotype was detected only a few times. Written as DNA, the CDR3 is TGTGCCAGTAGTATCGGGGACAGGGGGATTAGCAATCAGCCCCAGCATTTT. Protein product: CASSIGDRGISNQPQHF. The rearrangement links TRBV19 to TRBJ1-5, with 11 bases aligning to TRBD1. The CDR3 has 17 residues. Germline V gives CDR1 LNHDA, CDR2 SQIVND (reference sequence). The V segment lost 3 bases and the J segment 0 bases; nucleotides outside the gene matches: 4.

This clonotype has a handful of counts. V gene TRBV6-6 combines with J gene TRBJ2-1; TRBD1 might be the D (5 bases). There are 17 residues in the CDR3. The germline gives CDR1 MNHNY, CDR2 SVGAGI (reference sequence). With 6 bases removed from V and 0 bases from J, the gap between germline ends came to 18 bases. This CDR3 is CASSDRPPGFSYNEQFF. For the CDR3, the DNA is TGTGCCAGCAGCGACAGACCTCCAGGGTTCTCCTACAATGAGCAGTTCTTC.

In its sample, this clonotype was seen many times. This chain uses TRBV6-2 or TRBV6-3 with TRBJ2-2; D is possibly TRBD1 (5 bases). The V end was cut by 5 bases, the J end by 0 bases, with 19 bases between. The CDR3 sequence is 18 residues long. The germline gives CDR1 MNHEY, CDR2 SVGEGT. CDR3 bases: TGTGCCAGCAGTCAGATCTCCAACGGACAACCGAACACCGGGGAGCTGTTTTTT. This translates into CASSQISNGQPNTGELFF.

The table lists this clonotype with a few counts. A much larger clone lies a single base off, so this may be a read error. V gene TRBV7-2 combines with J gene TRBJ1-5; D uncertain. This CDR3 region has 15 residues. The germline gives CDR1 SGHTA, CDR2 FQGNSA. This CDR3 reads CASGLDGWGNQPQHF. Written as DNA, the CDR3 is TGTGCCAGCGGCTTAGATGGTTGGGGAAACCAGCCCCAGCATTTT. Looking up the rest from reference TRBV7-2 and TRBJ1-5 gives the full variable domain: GAGVSQSPSNKVTEKGKDVELRCDPISGHTALYWYRQSLGQGLEFLIYFQGNSAPDKSGLPSDRFSAERTGGSVSTLTIQRTQQEDSAVYLCASGLDGWGNQPQHFGDGTRLSIL.

The chain has TRBV5-6 and TRBJ2-7; D possibly matches TRBD1 or TRBD2 (5 bases each). Germline CDR1 SGHDT, CDR2 YYEEEE. Trimming removed 0 bases at V and 4 bases at J, with 17 bases between. CDR3 length: 16 residues. The CDR3 reads CASSLGAGTPAYEQYF. Written as DNA, the CDR3 is TGTGCCAGCAGCTTGGGGGCCGGGACCCCGGCGTACGAGCAGTACTTC. Full variable domain (missing parts from reference TRBV5-6 and TRBJ2-7): DAGVTQSPTHLIKTRGQQVTLRCSPKSGHDTVSWYQQALGQGPQFIFQYYEEEERQRGNFPDRFSGHQFPNYSSELNVNALLLGDSALYLCASSLGAGTPAYEQYFGPGTRLTVT.